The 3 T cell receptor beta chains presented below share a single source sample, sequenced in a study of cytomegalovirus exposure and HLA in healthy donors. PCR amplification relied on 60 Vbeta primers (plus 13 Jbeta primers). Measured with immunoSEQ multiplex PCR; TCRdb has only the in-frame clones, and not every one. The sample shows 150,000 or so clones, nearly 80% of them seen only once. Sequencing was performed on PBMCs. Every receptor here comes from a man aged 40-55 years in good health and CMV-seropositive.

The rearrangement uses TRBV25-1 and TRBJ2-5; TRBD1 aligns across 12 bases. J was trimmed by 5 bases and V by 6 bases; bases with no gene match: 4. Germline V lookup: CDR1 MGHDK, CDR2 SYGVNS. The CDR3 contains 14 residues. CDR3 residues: CASRGQGAGETQYF. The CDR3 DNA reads TGTGCCAGCAGGGGACAGGGGGCAGGGGAGACCCAGTACTTC.

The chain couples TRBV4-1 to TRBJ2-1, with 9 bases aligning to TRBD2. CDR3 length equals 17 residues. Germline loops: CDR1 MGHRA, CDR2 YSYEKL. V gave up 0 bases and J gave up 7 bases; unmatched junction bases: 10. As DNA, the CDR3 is TGCGCCAGCAGCCAAGATAGGGCGGGAGGGTCCCCAAATGAGCAGTTCTTC. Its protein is CASSQDRAGGSPNEQFF.

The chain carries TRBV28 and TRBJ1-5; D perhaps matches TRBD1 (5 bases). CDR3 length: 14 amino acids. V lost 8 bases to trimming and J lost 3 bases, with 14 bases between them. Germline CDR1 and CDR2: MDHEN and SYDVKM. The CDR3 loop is CASLHGGFNQPQHF. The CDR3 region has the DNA TGTGCCAGCCTTCATGGGGGGTTCAATCAGCCCCAGCATTTT.